Reported below is one TCR beta chain. Its specificity is not known. These data belong to a study of cytomegalovirus exposure and HLA in healthy donors. Whole-study findings and limits: Researchers reported in a later analysis that a missense DCLRE1C variant was tied to TCR beta V- and J-gene trimming.

The germline V and J ends were trimmed by 0 bases and 7 bases, with 10 bases remaining between them. CDR1 is LGHNA and CDR2 is YSLEER in the germline V gene. This CDR3 has 15 amino acids. A multiplex PCR was run with 60 Vbeta primers and 13 Jbeta primers. Sequenced by immunoSEQ multiplex PCR; TCRdb stores in-frame clones only, minus some. The table has approximately 150,000 clones, around 75% seen once. This chain joins TRBV4-3 and TRBJ1-6; D is uncertain. The sequenced material came from PBMCs. The TCR sequence derives from a man in his forties or fifties in good health and CMV-seronegative. The CDR3 sequence is CASSQEISGNSPLHF. In nucleotides, the CDR3 is TGCGCCAGCAGCCAAGAGATTTCGGGGAATTCACCCCTCCACTTT.